This TCR beta chain was sequenced in a study of blood T cell repertoires in COVID-19. Study-wide background: Researchers got acute and convalescent COVID-19 samples from the United States, Italy and Spain. PBMCs, B-cell-depleted T cells, or T cells were the source of the cDNA or gDNA that made up the material.

The CDR3 has 12 amino acids. Germline V gives CDR1 GTSNPN, CDR2 SVGIG (reference sequence). The V gene lost 5 bases and the J gene lost 4 bases, with 8 bases spanning the gap. Per the original data handling: For nucleated cells, counts were estimated from reference gene primer amplification. The table came from immunoSEQ multiplex PCR; TCRdb's copy has only in-frame clones and leaves some out. The DNA was the basis for D and trimming; V, J and clone size are from that table. The sample yields around 260,000 clones, 90% seen once. Participants spanned ages about 18 to 89 years and resided in 20 to 30 US areas. This clone occurred once.

The sequenced sample was PBMCs or T cells enriched from blood (not recorded which). The genes are TRBV30 and TRBJ1-4; tentative D call: TRBD1 (5 bases). The sequence came from a woman aged 25 to 45 who had recovered from COVID-19. CDR3 amino acids: CAWSGFNEKLFF. The CDR3 DNA follows: TGTGCCTGGTCAGGGTTTAATGAAAAACTGTTTTTT.